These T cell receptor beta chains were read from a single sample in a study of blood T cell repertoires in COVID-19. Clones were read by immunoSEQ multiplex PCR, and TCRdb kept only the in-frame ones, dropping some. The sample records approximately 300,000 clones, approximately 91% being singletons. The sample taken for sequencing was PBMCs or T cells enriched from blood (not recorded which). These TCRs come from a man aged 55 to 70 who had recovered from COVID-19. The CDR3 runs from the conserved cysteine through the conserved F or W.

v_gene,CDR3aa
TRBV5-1,CASSAQGGSYNEQFF
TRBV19,CASSRRTVSGANVLTF
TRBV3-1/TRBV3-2,CASSQDKGRIDSPLHF
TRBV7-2,CASSPDRVHNEQFF
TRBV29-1,CSVGVLGTSHEQYF
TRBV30,CACRPGQGIRGTNEKLFF
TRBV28,CASRIGTGGKGYTF
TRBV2,CASSREGKQHF
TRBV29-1,CSVAGGSEKLFF
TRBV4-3,CASSQGQTGTYEQYF
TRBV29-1,CSVEDRDQPQHF
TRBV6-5,CASRRSLAHNEQFF
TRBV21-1,CASSKRREGYEQYF